The source of this TCR beta chain is a study of shared clonotypes between healthy human individuals (dated by TCRdb to between 2020 and 2021). With regard to the full study: Two women and a few men aged 18 to 49 years were included in the cohort. Between about 0.9 and 8.9 billion PBMCs per donor were obtained by leukapheresis. For each donor, CD4 naive and CD4 memory were each run on three plates, CD8 naive on two plates, and CD8 memory on one plate. To estimate repertoire size and how much clonotypes are shared between individuals, the study performed deep sequencing of blood TCR repertoires from 4 to 6 healthy adults. To increase sequencing depth and limit assay-specific biases, different laboratories used diverse techniques to prepare libraries and sequence TCR repertoires. Broad study findings and their caveats: Even with the large sequencing depth, rarefaction of the sorted-subset datasets indicated that sequencing was incomplete. Across a few donors, roughly 5.1% of naive CD4, 3% to 4% of naive CD8, roughly 2.2% of memory CD4, and approximately 0.4% of memory CD8 clonotypes were shared. Only blood was sampled, and tissue TCR repertoires likely differ from those in blood. Higher generation probabilities were observed for clonotypes shared by all four sorted-subset donors than for non-shared clonotypes. The genetic and exposure-history diversity represented was limited by the small number of donors. Based on pairwise subsampling, the degree of clonotype sharing among donors was expected to be affected by sequencing depth. Naive subsets generally had larger estimated clonotype richness than memory subsets.

V was cut back by 1 base and J by 4 bases, leaving a gap of 18 bases between them. Via the germline V gene, CDR1 is SGHTA and CDR2 FQGNSA. From its cysteine to its phenylalanine, the CDR3 spans 17 amino acids. Only the CDR3 DNA is retained, 51 bases long and in frame from the first base. TCR CDR3 regions were amplified from genomic DNA by multiplex PCR using the deep immunoSEQ assay. For each cell subset, the extracted genomic DNA was distributed evenly across all wells of several immunoSEQ 96-well plates, and each plate served as one replicate. Each replicate PCR for sorted subsets received roughly 0.2 ug genomic DNA, equal to roughly 29,000 T cell genomes. Purified libraries were quantified with a Qubit 3.0 fluorometer, sized on a Bioanalyzer 2100, and re-quantified with the KAPA Library Quantification kit. Every immunoSEQ 96-well plate was sequenced on a dedicated single-read 150-cycle Illumina NextSeq 550 flow cell. The paper's processing steps were these. Because the immunoSEQ output included only junctional sequences and no quality scores, the filtering could not be the same as the filtering used for full-length reads. Sequences were annotated with PyIR, a Python wrapper for IgBLAST v1.9, and V/J genes and CDR3 were assigned using IMGT germline references. Reads were filtered out if the reads had weak V/J assignments (E-value above 1e-6), no CDR3, stop codons, out-of-frame junctions, or ambiguous translated residues. V3J clonotypes were defined by identical inferred V gene, J gene, and CDR3 amino acid sequence. The percentage overlap between two repertoires was calculated by dividing the number of shared unique clonotypes by the size of the smaller repertoire. Richness of each repertoire was evaluated using RTK rarefaction, the Chao1 estimator, and Recon v2.1 estimates of unobserved clonotypes. Generation probabilities for all TCRbeta clonotypes obtained by the gDNA method from several donors were computed using OLGA. TCRdb took this table from immuneACCESS and kept in-frame rearrangements with V and J called. Such tables lack part of the clones; where checked against another copy, unresolved V genes explain under half of the gap, and the rest is unexplained. The DNA was the basis for D and trimming; V, J and clone size are from that table. The sample table lists around 2,100,000 clones, just under 95% of them with a count of one. The ten largest clones add up to roughly 1% of the sample.

Concerning this clone itself: The antigen it recognizes is unknown. No much larger clone exists at a distance of one base, and base qualities are not known.

CD8 naive samples were CD45RO-negative cells positively selected for CCR7, giving a CD45RA+CCR7+ population that excluded TemRA cells. The donors were healthy, HIV-negative adults with no recently reported acute infections or vaccinations. Every donor was a Caucasian adult living in Nashville, Tennessee, USA. Blood was collected by leukapheresis, and PBMCs were isolated by Ficoll-Histopaque density gradient centrifugation and then cryopreserved in liquid nitrogen vapor phase. Analytical flow cytometry was used to check the purity and quantity of each magnetically sorted T cell population. Genomic DNA was isolated from each sorted fraction and quantified by UV absorbance on a Nanodrop 2000c.

Input material: naive CD8+ T cells sorted from blood. The sample's cell subset or site label, in plain terms: CD45RA+CCR7+. This sequence was found in a young man in good health. The V and J genes are TRBV7-2 and TRBJ2-3; TRBD2 is perhaps the D gene, given 6 matching bases. In nucleotides, the sequence is TGTGCCAGCAGCTTAGGGGTAGTTCGGGGGTCAGCAGATACGCAGTATTTT. The encoded protein is CASSLGVVRGSADTQYF.